The T cell receptor (beta chain) under discussion was sequenced for a study of cytomegalovirus exposure and HLA in healthy donors. 13 Jbeta primers and 60 Vbeta primers were used for the PCR. As handled by the study authors: In a later analysis, of approximately 81 million unique beta chains, approximately 10 million appeared in at least two donors. Profiled with immunoSEQ multiplex PCR; TCRdb holds only in-frame clones, not every one. V and J calls plus clone size are reproduced from that table; the DNA served to infer D and trimming. The table lists tens of thousands of clones, approximately 79% of them singletons, with approximately 2.8% in the top ten. Germline CDR1 MNHEY, CDR2 SMNVEV (reference sequence). The CDR3 runs 14 residues. J lost 5 bases, V lost 3 bases, and 7 bases had no gene match. Donors were nominally healthy when sampled, though unrecorded immune exposures were likely.

This rearrangement joins TRBV27 to TRBJ2-7; 7 nucleotides line up with TRBD1. Sequenced sample: PBMCs. This clonotype was sampled from a man younger than 45 in good health and CMV-seronegative. The DNA for the CDR3 is TGTGCCAGCAGTTTTCAGGGGGTTATCGACGAGCAGTACTTC. Translation: CASSFQGVIDEQYF.